The rows below give T cell receptor beta chains drawn from one sample of a study of T-cell reconstitution after alpha-beta-depleted transplantation in children. One entry per CDR3 protein results from TCRdb running MiXCR on the PCR reads. The sample yields about 610,000 distinct CDR3 sequences, roughly 10% seen once. Sequenced here: PBMCs from the stem cell graft donor, sampled from the stem cell graft. These receptor sequences come from a human donor who donated a stem cell graft to a child with acute myeloid leukemia. CDR3s include the opening cysteine and the closing phenylalanine or tryptophan. D genes are given only for firm matches. Clone sizes are given selectively: once, few, many, or a class where the clone is expanded.

D gene: NA
clone size: many
J gene: TRBJ1-4
V gene: TRBV20-1
CDR3 protein: CSAILNSGSRGEKLFF
CDR3 DNA: TGCAGTGCTATCTTAAACAGCGGGTCCAGGGGCGAAAAACTGTTTTTT

D gene: TRBD1
clone size: many
J gene: TRBJ1-5
V gene: TRBV6-2/TRBV6-3
CDR3 protein: CASSFIQGARNQPQHF
CDR3 DNA: TGTGCCAGCAGTTTCATACAGGGGGCGCGCAATCAGCCCCAGCATTTT

D gene: TRBD1
clone size: few
J gene: TRBJ2-7
V gene: TRBV7-9
CDR3 protein: CASSPWKSTGIRNEQYF
CDR3 DNA: TGTGCCAGCAGTCCCTGGAAATCGACAGGGATAAGGAACGAGCAGTACTTC

D gene: TRBD2
clone size: few
J gene: TRBJ2-2
V gene: TRBV29-1
CDR3 protein: CSAGSGLAGGPVTGELFF
CDR3 DNA: TGCAGCGCGGGCTCGGGACTAGCGGGAGGGCCGGTCACCGGGGAGCTGTTTTTT

D gene: NA
clone size: NA
J gene: TRBJ2-7
V gene: TRBV21-1
CDR3 protein: CASTNQTGEQYF
CDR3 DNA: TGTGCCAGCACTAACCAGACGGGCGAGCAGTACTTC

D gene: NA
clone size: few
J gene: TRBJ1-1
V gene: TRBV14
CDR3 protein: CASSQVWNTEAFF
CDR3 DNA: TGTGCCAGCAGCCAAGTTTGGAACACTGAAGCTTTCTTT

D gene: TRBD1
clone size: few
J gene: TRBJ2-7
V gene: TRBV5-1
CDR3 protein: CASSLEGGFPYEQYF
CDR3 DNA: TGCGCCAGCAGCTTGGAAGGGGGCTTCCCCTACGAGCAGTACTTC

D gene: TRBD2
clone size: many
J gene: TRBJ2-1
V gene: TRBV28
CDR3 protein: CASSSPSGLAGTLDEQFF
CDR3 DNA: TGTGCCAGCAGTTCACCTAGCGGTTTAGCGGGAACATTAGATGAGCAGTTCTTC

D gene: NA
clone size: many
J gene: TRBJ1-2
V gene: TRBV5-1
CDR3 protein: CASSYGGSYGYTF
CDR3 DNA: TGCGCCAGCAGCTATGGAGGGAGCTATGGCTACACCTTC

D gene: NA
clone size: NA
J gene: TRBJ2-7
V gene: TRBV28
CDR3 protein: CASSPTRTYEQYF
CDR3 DNA: TGTGCCAGCAGTCCAACACGGACCTACGAGCAGTACTTC

D gene: NA
clone size: few
J gene: TRBJ2-1
V gene: TRBV12-3/TRBV12-4
CDR3 protein: CASSFRTGVGRAYNEQFF
CDR3 DNA: TGTGCCAGCAGTTTTCGGACAGGGGTCGGGAGGGCCTACAATGAGCAGTTCTTC

D gene: TRBD1
clone size: many
J gene: TRBJ1-2
V gene: TRBV10-3
CDR3 protein: CAIKLGQGGANYGYTF
CDR3 DNA: TGTGCCATCAAACTGGGACAGGGGGGCGCTAACTATGGCTACACCTTC

D gene: NA
clone size: few
J gene: TRBJ1-2
V gene: TRBV6-2/TRBV6-3
CDR3 protein: CASSLTDNYGYTF
CDR3 DNA: TGTGCCAGCAGTCTGACAGACAACTATGGCTACACCTTC

D gene: TRBD2
clone size: NA
J gene: TRBJ2-4
V gene: TRBV20-1
CDR3 protein: CSLRLAGANIQYF
CDR3 DNA: TGCAGTCTAAGACTAGCGGGGGCCAACATTCAGTACTTC

D gene: NA
clone size: few
J gene: TRBJ2-5
V gene: TRBV11-2
CDR3 protein: CASSLDLGYPPETQYF
CDR3 DNA: TGTGCCAGCAGCTTAGATCTAGGCTATCCCCCGGAGACCCAGTACTTC

D gene: NA
clone size: few
J gene: TRBJ2-6
V gene: TRBV7-9
CDR3 protein: CASSHVLPGANVLTF
CDR3 DNA: TGTGCCAGCAGCCACGTGTTGCCTGGGGCCAACGTCCTGACTTTC

D gene: NA
clone size: NA
J gene: TRBJ2-5
V gene: TRBV20-1
CDR3 protein: CSARRAGSQETQYF
CDR3 DNA: TGCAGTGCTAGAAGGGCGGGATCCCAAGAGACCCAGTACTTC

D gene: NA
clone size: few
J gene: TRBJ2-4
V gene: TRBV5-5
CDR3 protein: CASSLAPQNIQYF
CDR3 DNA: TGTGCCAGCAGCTTGGCCCCTCAGAACATTCAGTACTTC

D gene: NA
clone size: many
J gene: TRBJ2-1
V gene: TRBV28
CDR3 protein: CASSVPVSYNEQFF
CDR3 DNA: TGTGCCAGCAGTGTCCCCGTGTCCTACAATGAGCAGTTCTTC

D gene: NA
clone size: NA
J gene: TRBJ2-3
V gene: TRBV24-1
CDR3 protein: CATSDSVADTQYF
CDR3 DNA: TGTGCCACCAGTGATTCCGTGGCAGATACGCAGTATTTT

D gene: TRBD2
clone size: many
J gene: TRBJ2-1
V gene: TRBV29-1
CDR3 protein: CSVGSLAGGSNEQFF
CDR3 DNA: TGCAGCGTTGGGAGTCTAGCGGGAGGGAGCAATGAGCAGTTCTTC